This T cell receptor (beta chain) was profiled in a study of CD8+ T cells in alopecia areata (dated by TCRdb to between 2017 and 2018). Study-level background: Treated patients were enrolled in an open-label pilot trial of oral tofacitinib, 5 to 10 mg twice daily, for moderate-to-severe alopecia areata. Patients received tofacitinib for 6 to 18 months and were then followed off drug for 6 months to check for delayed response and recurrence. To study T cell clonal expansion in alopecia areata, the researchers applied high-throughput TCRbeta sequencing to both the C3H/HeJ mouse model and human patients. In humans, TCRbeta sequencing was performed on scalp tissue and on sorted CD4+ and CD8+ peripheral blood T cells from healthy controls and from patients with patchy or totalis/universalis alopecia areata. Biopsies were taken from tofacitinib-treated patients at baseline and again at 4 and 24 weeks into treatment, and several of those patients also had a later scalp biopsy. Scalp clonality was compared across normal scalp (n=4), patchy alopecia areata scalp (n=8), and alopecia totalis/universalis scalp (n=8). RNA was extracted with the PAXgene miRNA kit for fixed scalp, the miRNeasy kit for PBMCs, and the RNeasy kit for mouse skin. TCRbeta CDR3 regions were amplified by immunoSEQ multiplex PCR using 35 Vbeta forward and 13 Jbeta reverse primers. Results the study describes overall, beyond this receptor: Compared with normal scalp, lesional scalp had higher clonality and more expanded CD8+ clones, particularly in alopecia totalis/universalis, a pattern that suggests antigenic drive. Shared TCR sequences between patients were less evident than in mice, which may be partly attributable to HLA diversity in the patient population. Resident alphabeta T cells in normal human skin are also sequenced, complicating scalp TCR repertoire analysis, unlike mouse skin dominated by gammadelta T cells.

A distance of 11 bases separates the germline ends of V and J, which lose 4 bases and 1 base respectively. The CDR3 contains 14 residues, cysteine and phenylalanine counted. Just CDR3 DNA is preserved here, 42 bases in frame from base 1. The germline V gene supplies CDR1 SGHRS and CDR2 YFSETQ. Receptor libraries were prepared by the immunoSEQ multiplex PCR assay. RNA was extracted from all samples and reverse transcribed into cDNA as template for TCR sequencing. SuperScript III was used to make first-strand cDNA, primed with a 2:1 mix of oligo-dT and random hexamers. A synthetic immune receptor repertoire was used to gauge amplification bias, and whatever bias remained was removed computationally. Per the original workflow: After raw reads were preprocessed to remove errors, the CDR3 was defined following IMGT conventions as running from the conserved cysteine to phenylalanine. Clonality was calculated as 1 minus Shannon entropy normalized by log2 of the number of productive unique TCRs. Scalp TCRbeta sequences were cross-referenced with sorted blood CD4 and CD8 repertoires so that the CD4 or CD8 identity of scalp clones could be inferred. TCRdb provides this immuneACCESS table in a form limited to in-frame rearrangements. Some clones are lacking; in checked studies, under half of them reflect an unresolved V gene, and why the rest are absent is not known. V and J calls and clone size come straight from that table; D and trimming were deduced from the DNA. In this sample the table shows approximately 150,000 clones, approximately 50% of which occur a single time. The top ten constitute 6% to 7% of the sample.

For this clone: Its cognate antigen has yet to be identified. Base qualities are not recorded, but no much larger clone differs from it by a single base.

From alopecia areata patients, peripheral blood was collected along with lesional scalp punch biopsies. After PBMCs were isolated by density centrifugation and stained for CD3, CD4 and CD8, a FACSAria was used to sort CD4+ and CD8+ T cells. Source material: CD4+ T cells sorted from blood. The V gene is TRBV5-1 and the J gene is TRBJ1-1; no confident D gene assignment can be made. This clonotype was sampled from a human donor with alopecia areata. The DNA is TGCGCCAGCAGCCCCCTGGCGGAGAACACTGAAGCTTTCTTT. Its coded protein is CASSPLAENTEAFF.